The rows below give T cell receptor beta chains drawn from one sample of a study of blood T cell repertoires in COVID-19. Method: immunoSEQ multiplex PCR; TCRdb's copy keeps in-frame clones and lacks some. Among hundreds of thousands of clones, approximately 85% were seen once, and the ten largest hold over 2%. The sequenced material came from PBMCs or T cells enriched from blood (not recorded which). These receptors came from a woman in her 40s with acute COVID-19. Both conserved end residues are part of each CDR3. The D gene is left open where the match is weak. Rows give clone size only sometimes, using once, few, many, or a class for an expanded clone.

size	J	V	D	CDR3	DNA
.	TRBJ2-1	TRBV7-6	TRBD2	CASSLGTSGAEQFF	TGTGCCAGCAGCCTCGGGACTAGCGGGGCCGAGCAGTTCTTC
.	TRBJ1-4	TRBV20-1	.	CSASVRFREKLFF	TGCAGTGCTAGTGTGAGATTTCGGGAAAAACTGTTTTTT
few	TRBJ1-1	TRBV6-5	TRBD1	CASRRDSMNTEAFF	TGTGCCAGCAGAAGGGACAGCATGAACACTGAAGCTTTCTTT
few	TRBJ2-5	TRBV11-2	TRBD1	CASGRTGSDPGETQYF	TGTGCCAGCGGGCGGACAGGGTCGGATCCGGGGGAGACCCAGTACTTC
.	TRBJ1-2	TRBV21-1	.	CASSKGLRPNYGYTF	TGTGCCAGCAGCAAAGGTTTGCGCCCCAACTATGGCTACACCTTC
.	TRBJ2-5	TRBV3-1/TRBV3-2	TRBD2	CASTTLLAASETQYF	TGTGCCAGCACCACGCTACTAGCGGCGAGCGAGACCCAGTACTTC
.	TRBJ2-3	TRBV11-2	TRBD1	CASSLVGQGARHTDTQYF	TGTGCCAGCAGCTTAGTGGGACAGGGGGCTCGGCACACAGATACGCAGTATTTT
.	TRBJ1-1	TRBV10-3	.	CAISESKGWVSEAFF	TGTGCCATCAGTGAGTCGAAGGGGTGGGTTTCTGAAGCTTTCTTT
.	TRBJ2-5	TRBV12-3/TRBV12-4	.	CASSPVQETQYF	TGTGCCAGCAGTCCCGTCCAAGAGACCCAGTACTTC
.	TRBJ1-4	TRBV5-1	TRBD1	CASSLTGTGLLEEKLFF	TGCGCCAGCAGCCTGACCGGGACAGGGCTGTTGGAGGAAAAACTGTTTTTT
.	TRBJ2-2	TRBV5-4	.	CASSLRTQNTGELFF	TGTGCCAGCAGCTTGAGGACTCAGAACACCGGGGAGCTGTTTTTT
few	TRBJ1-5	TRBV30	.	CACPSKGDYYSNQPQHF	TGTGCCTGCCCCAGTAAAGGAGATTATTATAGCAATCAGCCCCAGCATTTT
.	TRBJ1-1	TRBV19	TRBD1	CASSIEKATGQAFF	TGTGCCAGTAGTATAGAAAAAGCGACAGGGCAAGCTTTCTTT
.	TRBJ2-7	TRBV6-5	.	CATFRTVGYEQYF	TGTGCCACCTTCCGGACAGTAGGCTACGAGCAGTACTTC
.	TRBJ1-3	TRBV9	.	CASSQGLSGNTIYF	TGTGCCAGCAGCCAGGGCCTCTCTGGAAACACCATATATTTT
.	TRBJ1-2	TRBV4-1	.	CASSQGYSSYGYTF	TGCGCCAGCAGCCAAGGGTACAGCTCCTATGGCTACACCTTC
.	TRBJ1-6	TRBV2	.	CASTGSGAGGSPLHF	TGTGCCAGCACTGGTTCAGGGGCAGGAGGTTCACCCCTCCACTTT
.	TRBJ1-2	TRBV7-9	.	CASSPHPADGYTF	TGTGCCAGCAGCCCACACCCGGCGGATGGCTACACCTTC
.	TRBJ2-7	TRBV12-3/TRBV12-4	.	CASSLSRGEQYF	TGTGCCAGCAGTTTAAGTAGAGGAGAGCAGTACTTC
.	TRBJ1-5	TRBV13	.	CASSLGQGNQPQHF	TGTGCCAGCAGCTTAGGACAGGGCAATCAGCCCCAGCATTTT
.	TRBJ2-1	TRBV24-1	TRBD1	CATSETGGNEQFF	TGTGCCACCAGTGAAACAGGGGGCAATGAGCAGTTCTTC
once	TRBJ1-2	TRBV10-1	.	CASRYLASHYTF	TGCGCCAGCAGATATTTAGCGTCACACTACACCTTC
.	TRBJ2-5	TRBV7-2	TRBD1	CASSFVRGQETQYF	TGTGCCAGCAGCTTTGTCAGGGGGCAAGAGACCCAGTACTTC
.	TRBJ1-2	TRBV6-1	TRBD1	CASSDDRGRYGYTF	TGTGCCAGCAGTGACGACAGGGGGCGTTATGGCTACACCTTC
.	TRBJ1-2	TRBV9	.	CASSVEFGVGDYGYTF	TGTGCCAGCAGCGTAGAGTTCGGGGTAGGAGACTATGGCTACACCTTC
.	TRBJ2-2	TRBV27	.	CASVDSLNTGELFF	TGTGCCAGTGTGGACTCACTGAACACCGGGGAGCTGTTTTTT
.	TRBJ1-2	TRBV5-1	TRBD1	CASSPPTQGAEGYTF	TGCGCCAGCAGCCCCCCGACACAGGGGGCGGAAGGCTACACCTTC
.	TRBJ1-2	TRBV15	.	CATSRDHSDGYTF	TGTGCCACCAGCAGAGATCATAGCGATGGCTACACCTTC
.	TRBJ2-2	TRBV19	TRBD1	CASRDRGNTGELFF	TGTGCCAGTAGGGACAGGGGGAACACCGGGGAGCTGTTTTTT
.	TRBJ1-4	TRBV27	.	CASSLNGQINEKLFF	TGTGCCAGCAGTTTGAACGGACAGATCAATGAAAAACTGTTTTTT
.	TRBJ1-1	TRBV27	TRBD1	CASSSSLDRGEAFF	TGTGCCAGCAGTTCCTCCCTCGACAGGGGTGAAGCTTTCTTT
.	TRBJ1-2	TRBV6-5	.	CASTRGGSGYTF	TGTGCCAGCACCCGAGGTGGGTCAGGCTACACCTTC
.	TRBJ2-7	TRBV21-1	.	CASSILTGLSYEQYF	TGTGCCAGCAGCATCCTGACAGGGCTCTCCTACGAGCAGTACTTC
few	TRBJ1-2	TRBV12-3/TRBV12-4	.	CASTGGSHGYTF	TGTGCCAGCACGGGAGGGTCCCATGGCTACACCTTC
.	TRBJ2-5	TRBV2	.	CASSATGLEETQYF	TGTGCCAGCAGTGCAACAGGGTTGGAAGAGACCCAGTACTTC
.	TRBJ2-1	TRBV6-5	TRBD2	CASAGGDEQFF	TGTGCCAGCGCGGGGGGGGATGAGCAGTTCTTC
few	TRBJ2-1	TRBV11-2	TRBD1	CASSLVDRGLNEQFF	TGTGCCAGCAGCTTAGTTGACAGGGGGCTCAATGAGCAGTTCTTC
.	TRBJ1-5	TRBV14	.	CASSPHQDQPQHF	TGTGCCAGCAGCCCCCATCAGGATCAGCCCCAGCATTTT
once	TRBJ2-3	TRBV11-2	TRBD2	CASSLLGGGTDTQYF	TGTGCCAGCAGCTTACTGGGCGGGGGGACAGATACGCAGTATTTT
.	TRBJ2-1	TRBV2	TRBD2	CASQRGILDREQFF	TGTGCCAGTCAGCGGGGAATTCTTGATCGGGAGCAGTTCTTC
.	TRBJ2-2	TRBV19	.	CASSIDRGSGELFF	TGTGCCAGTAGTATAGATAGAGGCTCCGGGGAGCTGTTTTTT
.	TRBJ1-2	TRBV7-9	TRBD1	CASSLAGQPANYGYTF	TGTGCCAGCAGCTTAGCGGGACAGCCAGCTAACTATGGCTACACCTTC
.	TRBJ1-1	TRBV10-3	.	CAISAPGGGTEAFF	TGTGCCATCAGTGCCCCGGGGGGCGGCACTGAAGCTTTCTTT
.	TRBJ1-1	TRBV6-6	.	CASSYGGVNTEAFF	TGTGCCAGCAGTTACGGGGGGGTGAACACTGAAGCTTTCTTT
.	TRBJ1-1	TRBV2	TRBD1	CASSRQGIRTEAFF	TGTGCCAGCAGCCGACAGGGGATCCGCACTGAAGCTTTCTTT
.	TRBJ1-4	TRBV6-5	.	CASSYSPGFEKLFF	TGTGCCAGCAGTTACTCCCCGGGTTTTGAAAAACTGTTTTTT
.	TRBJ1-4	TRBV19	.	CASSFIATNEKLFF	TGTGCCAGTAGTTTCATTGCAACTAATGAAAAACTGTTTTTT
few	TRBJ1-2	TRBV5-5	.	CASRQGYDYGYTF	TGTGCCAGCAGGCAGGGGTATGACTATGGCTACACCTTC
.	TRBJ2-5	TRBV11-2	.	CASSLDGLAGNQETQYF	TGTGCCAGCAGCTTAGATGGATTGGCAGGGAATCAAGAGACCCAGTACTTC
.	TRBJ1-1	TRBV12-3/TRBV12-4	.	CASSFLVNTEAFF	TGTGCCAGCAGTTTTCTCGTCAACACTGAAGCTTTCTTT
.	TRBJ2-7	TRBV7-5	.	CARSLSGGATYEQYF	TGTGCCAGAAGCTTAAGCGGGGGGGCAACCTACGAGCAGTACTTC
.	TRBJ1-2	TRBV5-1	.	CASSLLQRNYGYTF	TGCGCCAGCAGCTTGCTTCAGCGGAACTATGGCTACACCTTC
.	TRBJ1-2	TRBV12-3/TRBV12-4	.	CASSEGSEGYTF	TGTGCCAGCAGTGAGGGTTCTGAGGGCTACACCTTC
.	TRBJ1-1	TRBV20-1	.	CSASIQNTEAFF	TGCAGTGCTAGTATTCAGAACACTGAAGCTTTCTTT
.	TRBJ2-1	TRBV5-4	TRBD1	CASTSRTGGGEQFF	TGTGCCAGCACCTCCCGGACAGGGGGAGGTGAGCAGTTCTTC
.	TRBJ1-2	TRBV25-1	.	CASSDSGYGYTF	TGTGCCAGCAGTGACTCGGGATATGGCTACACCTTC